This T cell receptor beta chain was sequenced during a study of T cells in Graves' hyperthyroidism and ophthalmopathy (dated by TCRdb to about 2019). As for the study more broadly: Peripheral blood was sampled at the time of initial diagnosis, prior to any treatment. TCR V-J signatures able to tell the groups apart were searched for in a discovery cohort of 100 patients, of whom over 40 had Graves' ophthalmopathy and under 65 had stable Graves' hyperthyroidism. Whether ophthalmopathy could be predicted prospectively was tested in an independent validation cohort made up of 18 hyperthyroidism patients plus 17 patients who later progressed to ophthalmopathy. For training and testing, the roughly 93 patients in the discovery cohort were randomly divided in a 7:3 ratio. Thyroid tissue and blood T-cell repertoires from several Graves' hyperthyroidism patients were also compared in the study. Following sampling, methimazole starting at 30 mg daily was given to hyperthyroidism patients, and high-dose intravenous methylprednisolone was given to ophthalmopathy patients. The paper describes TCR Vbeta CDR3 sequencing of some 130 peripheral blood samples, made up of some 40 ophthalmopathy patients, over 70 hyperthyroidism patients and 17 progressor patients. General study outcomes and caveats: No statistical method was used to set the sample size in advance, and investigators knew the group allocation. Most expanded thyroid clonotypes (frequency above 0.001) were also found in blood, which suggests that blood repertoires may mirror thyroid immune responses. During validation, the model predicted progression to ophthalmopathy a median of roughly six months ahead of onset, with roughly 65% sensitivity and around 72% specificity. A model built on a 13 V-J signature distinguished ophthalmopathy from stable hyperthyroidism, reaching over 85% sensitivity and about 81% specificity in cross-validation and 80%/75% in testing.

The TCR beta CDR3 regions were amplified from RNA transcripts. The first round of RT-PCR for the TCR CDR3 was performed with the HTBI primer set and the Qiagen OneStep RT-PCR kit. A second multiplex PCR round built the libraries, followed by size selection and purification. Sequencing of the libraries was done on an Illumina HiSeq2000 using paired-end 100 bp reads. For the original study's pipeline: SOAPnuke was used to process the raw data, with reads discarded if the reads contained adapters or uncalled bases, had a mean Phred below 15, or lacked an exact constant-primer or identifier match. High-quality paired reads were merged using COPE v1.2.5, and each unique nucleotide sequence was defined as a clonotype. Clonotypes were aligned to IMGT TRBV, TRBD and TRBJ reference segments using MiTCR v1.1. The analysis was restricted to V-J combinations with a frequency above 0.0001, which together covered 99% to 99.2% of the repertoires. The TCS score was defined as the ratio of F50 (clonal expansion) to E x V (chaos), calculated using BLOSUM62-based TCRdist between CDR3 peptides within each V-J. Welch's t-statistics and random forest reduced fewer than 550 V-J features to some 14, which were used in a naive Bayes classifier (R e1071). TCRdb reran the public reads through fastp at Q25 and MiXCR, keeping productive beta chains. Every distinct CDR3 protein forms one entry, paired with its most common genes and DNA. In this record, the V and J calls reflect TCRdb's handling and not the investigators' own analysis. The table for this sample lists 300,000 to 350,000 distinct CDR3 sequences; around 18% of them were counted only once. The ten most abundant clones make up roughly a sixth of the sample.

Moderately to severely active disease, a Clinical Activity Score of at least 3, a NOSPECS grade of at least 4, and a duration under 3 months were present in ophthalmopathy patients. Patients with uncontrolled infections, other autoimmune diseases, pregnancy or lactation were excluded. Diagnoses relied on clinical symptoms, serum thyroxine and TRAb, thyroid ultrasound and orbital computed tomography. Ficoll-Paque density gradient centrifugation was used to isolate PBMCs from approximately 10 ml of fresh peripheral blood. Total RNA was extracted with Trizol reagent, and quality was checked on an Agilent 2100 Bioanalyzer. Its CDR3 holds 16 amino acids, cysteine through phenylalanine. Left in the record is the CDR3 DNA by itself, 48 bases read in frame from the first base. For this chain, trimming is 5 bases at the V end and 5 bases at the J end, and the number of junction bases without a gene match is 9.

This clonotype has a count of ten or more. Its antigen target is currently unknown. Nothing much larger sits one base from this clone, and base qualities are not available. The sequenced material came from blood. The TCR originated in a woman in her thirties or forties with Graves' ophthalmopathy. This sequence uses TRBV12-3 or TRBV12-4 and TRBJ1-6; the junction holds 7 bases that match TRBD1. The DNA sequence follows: TGTGCCAGCAGTCTCGCCGGGACAGTAAATAATTCACCCCTCCACTTT. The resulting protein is CASSLAGTVNNSPLHF.